The sample holds a few counts of the clone carrying this T cell receptor (beta chain). Its antigen is not known. The entry originates in a study of T cell repertoires in cytomegalovirus infection. On the study more broadly: It was the public TCR beta signatures that indicated both CMV infection and matching HLA type.

Study observations and caveats: CMV carriers with the relevant HLA were identified by cumulative public TCR beta family frequency. HLA-C-restricted CMV-specific TCR beta clonotypes prevailed in the ex vivo response.

The CDR3 consists of 11 residues. Looked up from germline, CDR1 is SGHVS and CDR2 is FNYEAQ. V was pared by 5 bases and J by 8 bases, with 6 bases between. TCRdb redid the calling of the reads with MiXCR, one entry per CDR3 protein. The sample lists fewer than 900,000 distinct CDR3 sequences, about 28% occurring once. Sequencing was performed on cultured CD8+ T cells from PBMCs, taken from culture after CMV antigen stimulation. The origin of this receptor is a human donor in good health (CMV status not recorded). Some clones in this sample may be carry-over from other donors' samples. This sequence joins TRBV7-6 and TRBJ2-2; no reliable D call. The CDR3 nucleotides are TGTGCCAGCAGCCCGGTTGGGGAGCTGTTTTTT. Translated, it gives CASSPVGELFF.